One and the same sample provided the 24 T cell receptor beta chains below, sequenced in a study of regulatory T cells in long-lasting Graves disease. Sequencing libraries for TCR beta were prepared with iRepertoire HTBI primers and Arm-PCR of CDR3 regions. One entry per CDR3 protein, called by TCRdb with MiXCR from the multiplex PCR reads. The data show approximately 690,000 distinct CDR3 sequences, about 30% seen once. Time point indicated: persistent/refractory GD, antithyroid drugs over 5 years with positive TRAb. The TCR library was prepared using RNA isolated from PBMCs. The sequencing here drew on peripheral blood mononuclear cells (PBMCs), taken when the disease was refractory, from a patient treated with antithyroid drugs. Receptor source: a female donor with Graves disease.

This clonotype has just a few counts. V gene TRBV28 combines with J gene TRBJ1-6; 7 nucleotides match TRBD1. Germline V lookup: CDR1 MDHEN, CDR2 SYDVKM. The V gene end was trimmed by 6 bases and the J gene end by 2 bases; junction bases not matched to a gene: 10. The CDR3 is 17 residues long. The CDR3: CASSPAEQGPYNSPLHF. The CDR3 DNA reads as TGTGCCAGCAGCCCAGCCGAACAGGGGCCCTATAATTCACCCCTCCACTTT. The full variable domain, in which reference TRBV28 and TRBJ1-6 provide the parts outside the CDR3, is DVKVTQSSRYLVKRTGEKVFLECVQDMDHENMFWYRQDPGLGLRLIYFSYDVKMKEKGDIPEGYSVSREKKERFSLILESASTNQTSMYLCASSPAEQGPYNSPLHFGNGTRLTVT.

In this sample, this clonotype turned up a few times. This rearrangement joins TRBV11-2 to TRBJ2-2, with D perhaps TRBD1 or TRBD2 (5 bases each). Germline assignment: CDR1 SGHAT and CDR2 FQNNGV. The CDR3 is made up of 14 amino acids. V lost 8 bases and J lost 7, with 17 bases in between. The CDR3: CASPGRGPDGELFF. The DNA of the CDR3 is TGTGCCAGCCCGGGACGGGGACCGGACGGGGAGCTGTTTTTT.

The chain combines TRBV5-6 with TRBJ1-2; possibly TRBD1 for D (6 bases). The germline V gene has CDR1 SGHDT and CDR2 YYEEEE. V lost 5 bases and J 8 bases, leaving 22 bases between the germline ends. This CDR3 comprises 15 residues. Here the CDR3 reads CASRLHPQGTEGYTF. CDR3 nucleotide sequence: TGTGCCAGCAGACTCCATCCACAGGGTACGGAGGGCTACACCTTC.

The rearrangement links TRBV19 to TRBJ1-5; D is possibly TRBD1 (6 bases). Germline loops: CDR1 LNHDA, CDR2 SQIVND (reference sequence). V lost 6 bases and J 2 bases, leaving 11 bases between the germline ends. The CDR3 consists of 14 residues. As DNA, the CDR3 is TGTGCCAGTAGGGGGGGCGAGGGCAATCAGCCCCAGCATTTT. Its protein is CASRGGEGNQPQHF.

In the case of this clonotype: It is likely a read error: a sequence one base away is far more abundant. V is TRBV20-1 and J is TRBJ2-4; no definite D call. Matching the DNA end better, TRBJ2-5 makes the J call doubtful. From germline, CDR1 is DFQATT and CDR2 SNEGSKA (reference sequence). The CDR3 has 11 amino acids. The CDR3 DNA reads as TGCGGTGCTCTACTTCGGGAGACCCAGTACTTC. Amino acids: CGALLRETQYF.

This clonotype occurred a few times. CDR3 sequence: CSASRVNDEAFF. The CDR3 region has the DNA TGCAGTGCTAGTCGGGTAAATGATGAAGCTTTCTTT. The chain joins TRBV20-1 to TRBJ1-1, with D hard to call. CDR1 and CDR2 (germline): DFQATT, SNEGSKA (reference sequence). Trimming removed 3 bases from V and 7 bases from J, with 12 bases in between. The CDR3 is 12 residues long.

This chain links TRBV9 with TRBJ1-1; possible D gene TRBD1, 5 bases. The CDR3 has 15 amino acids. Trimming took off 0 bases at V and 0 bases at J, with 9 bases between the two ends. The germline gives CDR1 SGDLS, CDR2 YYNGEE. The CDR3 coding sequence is TGTGCCAGCAGCGTAGGGGGGAATGTGAACACTGAAGCTTTCTTT. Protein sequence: CASSVGGNVNTEAFF.

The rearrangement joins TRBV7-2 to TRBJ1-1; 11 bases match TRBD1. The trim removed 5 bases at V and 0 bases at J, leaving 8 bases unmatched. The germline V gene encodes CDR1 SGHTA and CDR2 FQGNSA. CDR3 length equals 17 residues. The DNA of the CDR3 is TGTGCCAGCAGCCAGCGTTGGACAGGGGGCATGAACACTGAAGCTTTCTTT. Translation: CASSQRWTGGMNTEAFF.

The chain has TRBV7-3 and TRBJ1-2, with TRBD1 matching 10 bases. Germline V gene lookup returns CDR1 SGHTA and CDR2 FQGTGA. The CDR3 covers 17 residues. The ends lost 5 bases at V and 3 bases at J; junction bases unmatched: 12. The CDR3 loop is CASSQRTGGITDYGYTF. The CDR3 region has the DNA TGTGCCAGCAGCCAAAGGACAGGGGGAATCACTGACTATGGCTACACCTTC.

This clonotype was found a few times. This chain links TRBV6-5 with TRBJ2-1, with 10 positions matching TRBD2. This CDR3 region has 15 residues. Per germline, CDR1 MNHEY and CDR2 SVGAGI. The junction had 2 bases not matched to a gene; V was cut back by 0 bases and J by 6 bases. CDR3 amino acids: CASSYSRTSGNEQFF. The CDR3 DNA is TGTGCCAGCAGTTACTCTAGGACTAGCGGCAATGAGCAGTTCTTC.

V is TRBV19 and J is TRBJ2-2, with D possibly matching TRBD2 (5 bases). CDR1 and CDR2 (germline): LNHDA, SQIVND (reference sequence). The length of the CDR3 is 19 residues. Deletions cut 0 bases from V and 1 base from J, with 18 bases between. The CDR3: CASSIDRRRRAMNTGELFF. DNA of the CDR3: TGTGCCAGTAGTATAGATCGAAGGAGGCGGGCTATGAACACCGGGGAGCTGTTTTTT. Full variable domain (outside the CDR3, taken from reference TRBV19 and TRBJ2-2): DGGITQSPKYLFRKEGQNVTLSCEQNLNHDAMYWYRQDPGQGLRLIYYSQIVNDFQKGDIAEGYSVSREKKESFPLTVTSAQKNPTAFYLCASSIDRRRRAMNTGELFFGEGSRLTVL.

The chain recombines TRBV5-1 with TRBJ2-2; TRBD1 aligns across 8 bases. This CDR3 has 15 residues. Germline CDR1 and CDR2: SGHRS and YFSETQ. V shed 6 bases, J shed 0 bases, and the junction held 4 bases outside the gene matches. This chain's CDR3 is CASNSGGANTGELFF. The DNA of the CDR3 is TGCGCCAGCAACTCAGGGGGCGCGAACACCGGGGAGCTGTTTTTT.

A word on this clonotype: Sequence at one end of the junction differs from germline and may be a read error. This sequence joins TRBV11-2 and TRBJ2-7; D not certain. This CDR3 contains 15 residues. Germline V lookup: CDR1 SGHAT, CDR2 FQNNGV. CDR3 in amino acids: CASSYPQGSFYGQYF. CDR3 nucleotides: TGTGCCAGCAGCTATCCCCAAGGTTCTTTCTACGGGCAGTACTTC.

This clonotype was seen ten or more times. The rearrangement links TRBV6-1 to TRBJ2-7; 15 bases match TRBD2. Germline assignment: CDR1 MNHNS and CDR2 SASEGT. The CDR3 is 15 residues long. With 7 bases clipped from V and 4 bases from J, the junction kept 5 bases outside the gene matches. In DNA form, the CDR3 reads TGTGCCAGCACCCTAGGACTAGCGGGAGGGTACGAGCAGTACTTC. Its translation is CASTLGLAGGYEQYF.

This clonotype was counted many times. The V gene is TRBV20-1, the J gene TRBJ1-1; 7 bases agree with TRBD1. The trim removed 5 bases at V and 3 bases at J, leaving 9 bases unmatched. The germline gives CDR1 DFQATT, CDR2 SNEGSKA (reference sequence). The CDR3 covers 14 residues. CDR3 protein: CSAETGDGDTEAFF. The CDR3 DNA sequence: TGCAGTGCTGAAACAGGGGACGGGGACACTGAAGCTTTCTTT.

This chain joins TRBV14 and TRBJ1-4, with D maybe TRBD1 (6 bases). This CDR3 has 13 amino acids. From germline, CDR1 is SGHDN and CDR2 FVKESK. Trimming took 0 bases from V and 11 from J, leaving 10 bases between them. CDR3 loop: CASSQDRGAKLFF. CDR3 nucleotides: TGTGCCAGCAGCCAAGATAGGGGGGCGAAACTGTTTTTT. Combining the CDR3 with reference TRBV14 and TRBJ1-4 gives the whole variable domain EAGVTQFPSHSVIEKGQTVTLRCDPISGHDNLYWYRRVMGKEIKFLLHFVKESKQDESGMPNNRFLAERTGGTYSTLKVQPAELEDSGVYFCASSQDRGAKLFFGSGTQLSVL.

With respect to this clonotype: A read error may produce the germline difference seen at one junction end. CDR3 in amino acids: CASGSQGNEELFF. For the CDR3, the DNA is TGTGCTAGTGGTTCCCAGGGTAATGAAGAACTGTTTTTT. The V gene is TRBV12-5, the J gene TRBJ1-4; D may be TRBD1 (5 bases). The germline V gene has CDR1 LGHNT and CDR2 FRNRAP. The CDR3 sequence is 13 residues long.

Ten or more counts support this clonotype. The CDR3, as DNA: TGTGCCAGCAGCACTGGATTGGGGCTGGAGAACACTGAAGCTTTCTTT. This encodes CASSTGLGLENTEAFF. The chain carries TRBV12-3 or TRBV12-4 and TRBJ1-1; D may be TRBD1 (5 bases). Trimming took off 6 bases at V and 1 base at J, with 18 bases between the two ends. The CDR3 covers 16 residues.

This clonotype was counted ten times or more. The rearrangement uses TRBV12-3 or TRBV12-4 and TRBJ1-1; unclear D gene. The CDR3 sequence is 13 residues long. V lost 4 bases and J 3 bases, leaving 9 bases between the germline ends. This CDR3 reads CASSWKGDTEAFF. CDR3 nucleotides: TGTGCCAGCAGTTGGAAGGGTGACACTGAAGCTTTCTTT.

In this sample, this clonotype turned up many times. CDR3 nucleotides: TGTGCCAGCAGCTTAAGGGACGGGAGGTACATTCAGTACTTC. Translation: CASSLRDGRYIQYF. This sequence joins TRBV7-9 and TRBJ2-4, with TRBD2 identical over 7 bases. This CDR3 is built from 14 residues. V trimming: 2 bases; J trimming: 8 bases; junction bases outside the gene matches: 6. Per the germline V gene, CDR1 is SEHNR and CDR2 is FQNEAQ (reference sequence). Looking up the rest from reference TRBV7-9 and TRBJ2-4 gives the full variable domain: DTGVSQNPRHKITKRGQNVTFRCDPISEHNRLYWYRQTLGQGPEFLTYFQNEAQLEKSRLLSDRFSAERPKGSFSTLEIQRTEQGDSAMYLCASSLRDGRYIQYFGAGTRLSVL.

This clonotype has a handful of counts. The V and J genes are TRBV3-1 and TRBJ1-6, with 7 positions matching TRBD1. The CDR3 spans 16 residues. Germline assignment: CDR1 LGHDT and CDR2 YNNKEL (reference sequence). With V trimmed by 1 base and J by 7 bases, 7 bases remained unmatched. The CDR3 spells CASSQGSGGVNSPLHF. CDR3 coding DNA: TGTGCCAGCAGCCAAGGATCAGGGGGAGTCAATTCACCCCTCCACTTT. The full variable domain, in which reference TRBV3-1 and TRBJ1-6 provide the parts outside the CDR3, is DTAVSQTPKYLVTQMGNDKSIKCEQNLGHDTMYWYKQDSKKFLKIMFSYNNKELIINETVPNRFSPKSPDKAHLNLHINSLELGDSAVYFCASSQGSGGVNSPLHFGNGTRLTVT.

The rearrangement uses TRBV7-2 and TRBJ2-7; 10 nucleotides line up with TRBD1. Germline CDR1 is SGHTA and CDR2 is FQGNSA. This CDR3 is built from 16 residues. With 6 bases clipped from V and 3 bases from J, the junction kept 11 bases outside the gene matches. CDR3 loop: CASRPKTGGYIYEQYF. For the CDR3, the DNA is TGTGCCAGCAGACCGAAGACAGGGGGCTATATCTACGAGCAGTACTTC.

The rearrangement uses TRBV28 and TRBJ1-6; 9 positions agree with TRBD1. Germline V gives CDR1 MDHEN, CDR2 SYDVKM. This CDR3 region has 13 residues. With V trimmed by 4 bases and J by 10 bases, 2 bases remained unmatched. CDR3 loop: CASSYRGRSPLHF. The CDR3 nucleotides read TGTGCCAGCAGTTACAGGGGGCGGTCACCCCTCCACTTT.

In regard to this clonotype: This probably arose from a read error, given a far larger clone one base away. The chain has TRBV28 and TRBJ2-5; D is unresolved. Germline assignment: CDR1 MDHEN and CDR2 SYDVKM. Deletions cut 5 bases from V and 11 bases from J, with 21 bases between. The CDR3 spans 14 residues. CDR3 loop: CASSPAAAPYKQYF. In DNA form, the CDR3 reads TGTGCCAGCAGTCCGGCGGCGGCCCCCTACAAGCAGTACTTC.